The 28 T cell receptor beta chains presented below share a single source sample, sequenced in a study of OX40 agonist ivuxolimab in advanced cancers. Assay used: immunoSEQ multiplex PCR; TCRdb lists only in-frame clones, some missing. The data contain nearly 90,000 clones, approximately 87% of them singletons. The material was CD4+ or CD8+ T cells sorted from blood, obtained in a trial of the OX40 agonist ivuxolimab. Every receptor here comes from an adult with an advanced solid tumor such as melanoma, head and neck, liver or kidney cancer.

The chain carries TRBV5-1 and TRBJ1-1, with TRBD1 as a possible D gene (5 bases). The CDR3 is 13 amino acids. Germline assignment: CDR1 SGHRS and CDR2 YFSETQ. V was pared by 0 bases and J by 8 bases, with 11 bases between. The CDR3 coding sequence is TGCGCCAGCAGCTTGGCTGGGGGTGCCGAAGCTTTCTTT. It yields the protein CASSLAGGAEAFF.

The rearrangement links TRBV10-1 to TRBJ2-3; D gene ambiguous. In germline, CDR1 is WNHNN, CDR2 SYGVQD (reference sequence). The CDR3 totals 15 residues. With 0 bases removed from V and 2 bases from J, the gap between germline ends came to 9 bases. CDR3 sequence (DNA): TGCGCCAGCAGTGAGTCCGGGCCTCTCACAGATACGCAGTATTTT. This gives the protein CASSESGPLTDTQYF.

The chain recombines TRBV7-2 with TRBJ1-6, with unresolved D. The germline CDR1 and CDR2 sequences are SGHTA and FQGNSA. This CDR3 has 14 residues. Trimming shortened V by 5 bases and J by 6 bases, and 11 bases separated the two germline ends. DNA of the CDR3: TGTGCCAGCAGCGAAGGAACATTTAATTCACCCCTCCACTTT. Amino acids: CASSEGTFNSPLHF.

The chain combines TRBV6-5 with TRBJ2-7; the D gene is possibly TRBD2 (5 bases). Trimming took 6 bases from V and 0 from J, leaving 12 bases between them. From germline, CDR1 is MNHEY and CDR2 SVGAGI. The CDR3 extends over 14 amino acids. The CDR3 region has the DNA TGTGCCAGCAGCCCCCAAGGGAGCTCCTACGAGCAGTACTTC. As protein: CASSPQGSSYEQYF.

The chain is built from TRBV7-9 and TRBJ2-5; 9 nucleotides agree with TRBD2. The CDR3 loop spans 14 amino acids. The trim removed 5 bases at V and 5 bases at J, leaving 6 bases unmatched. The germline V gene has CDR1 SEHNR and CDR2 FQNEAQ (reference sequence). The CDR3 DNA reads TGTGCCAGCAGCCCCAAAGCGGGAGGTGAGACCCAGTACTTC. It codes for CASSPKAGGETQYF.

The chain couples TRBV7-2 to TRBJ2-3, with D perhaps TRBD1 (5 bases). V gave up 5 bases and J gave up 1 base, with 10 bases separating them. The CDR3 runs 14 residues. Germline CDR1 is SGHTA and CDR2 is FQGNSA. The CDR3 sequence is CASSKGRRTDTQYF. The CDR3 DNA is TGTGCCAGCAGCAAGGGGCGGCGCACAGATACGCAGTATTTT.

The chain uses TRBV9 and TRBJ1-1; TRBD1 might be the D (5 bases). V was trimmed by 4 bases and J by 1 base, leaving 11 bases between them. CDR1 is SGDLS and CDR2 is YYNGEE in the germline V gene. This CDR3 contains 14 residues. The CDR3 loop is CASSLKGWNTEAFF. CDR3 sequence (DNA): TGTGCCAGCAGCTTGAAGGGGTGGAACACTGAAGCTTTCTTT.

V is TRBV29-1 and J is TRBJ2-3, with D tentatively TRBD2 (6 bases). The CDR3 spans 14 residues. V was shortened by 4 bases and J by 1 base, with 12 bases between the two germline ends. Germline V gene data show CDR1 as SQVTM and CDR2 as ANQGSEA. The CDR3 DNA is TGCAGCGTTGCTCTGGCTAGCGGCACAGATACGCAGTATTTT. It codes for CSVALASGTDTQYF.

On this clone: The sample carries other DNA sequences with the same CDR3. The gene calls are TRBV2 and TRBJ2-7; TRBD1 matches at 8 bases. The CDR3 is made up of 14 amino acids. Germline V gene lookup returns CDR1 SNHLY and CDR2 FYNNEI. V lost 6 bases and J lost 0; bases outside the gene matches: 4. The CDR3 DNA reads as TGTGCCAGCAGGAGGGACAGGAACTCCTACGAGCAGTACTTC. Translated, it gives CASRRDRNSYEQYF.

The chain employs TRBV2 and TRBJ2-2, with D possibly being TRBD1 or TRBD2 (5 bases each). Germline CDR1 reads SNHLY; CDR2 reads FYNNEI. The CDR3 consists of 14 residues. V lost 1 base, J lost 6 bases, and 9 bases lay in between. The CDR3 nucleotides read TGTGCCAGCAGTGAAGTGGGGGTCCCCGGGGAGCTGTTTTTT. Its protein is CASSEVGVPGELFF.

The genes are TRBV7-2 and TRBJ1-3; D remains unclear. The CDR3 covers 12 residues. With 1 base removed from V and 8 bases from J, the gap between germline ends came to 6 bases. The germline CDR1 and CDR2 sequences are SGHTA and FQGNSA. In DNA, the CDR3 is TGTGCCAGCAGCTTAGGTTTTGACACCATATATTTT. Translating gives CASSLGFDTIYF.

V usage is TRBV7-2 and J usage is TRBJ1-1; D is perhaps TRBD1 (5 bases). The germline CDR1 and CDR2 sequences are SGHTA and FQGNSA. V was trimmed by 1 base and J by 0 bases, leaving 12 bases between them. There are 16 residues in the CDR3. The CDR3 loop is CASSLEPGRMNTEAFF. The CDR3 region has the DNA TGTGCCAGCAGCTTAGAACCGGGACGGATGAACACTGAAGCTTTCTTT.

This clone was seen a single time. J is TRBJ2-7 and V is TRBV5-4; 8 bases fit TRBD2. There are 15 residues in the CDR3. The junction had 8 bases not matched to a gene; V was cut back by 0 bases and J by 6 bases. Germline CDR1 reads SGHNT; CDR2 reads YYREEE (reference sequence). CDR3 in amino acids: CASSLAGKRESEQYF. The CDR3 DNA follows: TGTGCCAGCAGCTTGGCGGGCAAGCGGGAGTCCGAGCAGTACTTC.

V usage is TRBV19 and J usage is TRBJ1-1; D is perhaps TRBD1 (5 bases). This CDR3 is built from 16 residues. V dropped 5 bases and J dropped 6 bases, with 22 bases sitting between them. The germline V gene has CDR1 LNHDA and CDR2 SQIVND (reference sequence). The CDR3 spells CASSVTEAVLKAEAFF. The CDR3, as DNA: TGTGCCAGTAGTGTGACAGAAGCAGTTCTAAAAGCTGAAGCTTTCTTT. The complete variable domain, with remaining parts taken from reference TRBV19 and TRBJ1-1, reads DGGITQSPKYLFRKEGQNVTLSCEQNLNHDAMYWYRQDPGQGLRLIYYSQIVNDFQKGDIAEGYSVSREKKESFPLTVTSAQKNPTAFYLCASSVTEAVLKAEAFFGQGTRLTVV.

This clone was picked up one time. V and J are TRBV6-1 and TRBJ1-1, with TRBD1 matching 9 bases. The CDR3 spans 15 residues. The germline V gene has CDR1 MNHNS and CDR2 SASEGT. The V and J ends lost 7 bases and 0 bases, in that order; junction bases with no gene match: 6. This CDR3 is CASTRTGAMNTEAFF. The CDR3 coding sequence is TGTGCCAGCACCCGGACAGGGGCCATGAACACTGAAGCTTTCTTT.

J is TRBJ2-5 and V is TRBV7-2; perhaps TRBD1 as D (5 bases). The J call may be faulty, since TRBJ2-7 better matches the DNA end. The CDR3 runs to 13 residues. From germline, CDR1 is SGHTA and CDR2 FQGNSA. The CDR3 nucleotides read TGTGCCAGCAGCTTACTAAGGGGTAACGAGCAGTACTTC. It codes for CASSLLRGNEQYF.

The CDR3 here is CASSPRSGSLNEQFF. In DNA form, the CDR3 reads TGTGCCAGCAGCCCCCGGTCGGGCTCGCTTAATGAGCAGTTCTTC. This chain joins TRBV11-3 and TRBJ2-1; D is unresolved. The CDR3 runs 15 residues. Between the trimmed V and J ends, which lost 5 bases and 7 bases, there was a span of 18 bases. Per the germline V gene, CDR1 is SGHNT and CDR2 is YENEEA.

The V call is TRBV7-9, the J call TRBJ2-3, with TRBD1 as a possible D gene (5 bases). Per the germline V gene, CDR1 is SEHNR and CDR2 is FQNEAQ (reference sequence). Trimming took 5 bases from V and 5 from J, leaving 17 bases between them. The CDR3 has 15 residues. CDR3 DNA: TGTGCCAGCAGCCCAATCAGGGTAGACCAAGATACGCAGTATTTT. Residues: CASSPIRVDQDTQYF. Full variable domain (remainder filled in from reference TRBV7-9 and TRBJ2-3): DTGVSQNPRHKITKRGQNVTFRCDPISEHNRLYWYRQTLGQGPEFLTYFQNEAQLEKSRLLSDRFSAERPKGSFSTLEIQRTEQGDSAMYLCASSPIRVDQDTQYFGPGTRLTVL.

CDR3 loop: CAISATAGDPREQYF. DNA for the CDR3: TGTGCCATCAGTGCGACAGCGGGGGACCCCCGGGAGCAGTACTTC. V is TRBV10-3 and J is TRBJ2-7, with 8 nucleotides matching TRBD2. V gave up 4 bases and J gave up 7 bases; unmatched junction bases: 12. The germline gives CDR1 ENHRY, CDR2 SYGVKD. CDR3 length: 15 residues.

This chain connects TRBV5-3 to TRBJ1-2; possibly TRBD1 for D (5 bases). TRBV5-3 carries the ORF label, with uncertain function. Trimming shortened V by 2 bases and J by 0 bases, and 8 bases separated the two germline ends. The CDR3 contains 14 residues. The DNA for the CDR3 is TGTGCCAGAAGCTTTGGGGCTTCTAACTATGGCTACACCTTC. Amino acid sequence: CARSFGASNYGYTF.

As for this clone: Other DNA sequences in the sample encode the same CDR3. This rearrangement joins TRBV7-9 to TRBJ2-4, with 7 bases aligning to TRBD1. Germline CDR1 and CDR2: SEHNR and FQNEAQ (reference sequence). The J segment lost 7 bases and the V segment lost 3 bases, leaving 3 bases of the junction unmatched. This CDR3 is 13 amino acids long. In DNA form, the CDR3 reads TGTGCCAGCAGCTTTGTACAGGGGAACATTCAGTACTTC. This gives the protein CASSFVQGNIQYF.

As regards this clone: Other DNA sequences within the sample encode an identical CDR3. This sequence joins TRBV27 and TRBJ2-1; 10 bases match TRBD2. The CDR3 has 15 amino acids. Unmatched junction bases numbered 4, after V lost 4 bases and J lost 4 bases. CDR1 and CDR2 (germline): MNHEY, SMNVEV (reference sequence). CDR3 in amino acids: CASSSRTSGYNEQFF. In DNA form, the CDR3 reads TGTGCCAGCAGTTCCCGGACTAGCGGATACAATGAGCAGTTCTTC.

The rearrangement joins TRBV7-2 to TRBJ2-5; 7 nucleotides align to TRBD1. With V trimmed by 1 base and J by 5 bases, 7 bases remained unmatched. The CDR3 runs 15 residues. Germline assignment: CDR1 SGHTA and CDR2 FQGNSA. CDR3 region: CASSLGAGGSETQYF. CDR3 sequence (DNA): TGTGCCAGCAGCTTAGGGGCAGGGGGTTCGGAGACCCAGTACTTC.

V gene TRBV6-5 combines with J gene TRBJ1-3; D ambiguous. The CDR3 consists of 15 residues. The V gene's germline CDR1 is MNHEY and CDR2 SVGAGI. V dropped 6 bases and J dropped 3 bases, with 15 bases sitting between them. This chain's CDR3 is CASSRTVFSGNTIYF. The CDR3 nucleotides read TGTGCCAGCAGCCGCACGGTATTTAGTGGAAACACCATATATTTT.

The rearrangement joins TRBV10-2 to TRBJ1-4; 7 nucleotides match TRBD1. Germline-derived CDR1 and CDR2 are WSHSY and SAAADI. The CDR3 covers 15 residues. The V segment lost 3 bases and the J segment 5 bases; nucleotides outside the gene matches: 6. CDR3 in DNA: TGCGCCAGCAGTGACCCGGGACAGAGAAATGAAAAACTGTTTTTT. As protein: CASSDPGQRNEKLFF.

The rearrangement links TRBV7-2 to TRBJ2-2; 12 bases align to TRBD2. CDR1 and CDR2 from the germline V gene are SGHTA and FQGNSA. J gave up 5 bases and V 3 bases, and 7 bases lay outside the gene matches. This CDR3 contains 17 residues. The DNA for the CDR3 is TGTGCCAGCAGCTTCACACTAGCGGGAGGAGGTACCGGGGAGCTGTTTTTT. It encodes CASSFTLAGGGTGELFF.

The chain recombines TRBV7-9 with TRBJ1-1; no firm D call. This CDR3 is 15 amino acids long. Trimming shortened V by 8 bases and J by 0 bases, and 16 bases separated the two germline ends. The germline V gene has CDR1 SEHNR and CDR2 FQNEAQ (reference sequence). The CDR3 spells CASEGRSNMNTEAFF. CDR3 in DNA: TGTGCCAGCGAGGGCAGGAGTAACATGAACACTGAAGCTTTCTTT.

The V and J genes are TRBV6-6 and TRBJ2-1; 7 positions agree with TRBD2. The CDR3 contains 12 residues. Losses at the gene ends were 9 bases for V and 10 bases for J; bases not matched to a gene: 9. Germline CDR1 MNHNY, CDR2 SVGAGI (reference sequence). CDR3 in DNA: TGTGCCAGTGTGGAAGCGGGGAAGGAGCAGTTCTTC. This sequence encodes CASVEAGKEQFF.